The 10 T cell receptor beta chains in this list originate from one sample, sequenced in a study of regulatory T cells in long-lasting Graves disease. Stated time point: newly diagnosed GD, antithyroid drugs for less than 3 months. RNA from PBMCs was the source of the TCR library. In building TCR beta libraries, iRepertoire HTBI primers were used together with Arm-PCR of CDR3 regions. TCRdb reprocessed the multiplex PCR reads via MiXCR and lists one record per CDR3 protein. The sample contains approximately 400,000 distinct CDR3 sequences, under 15% of which appear only once. The data also belong to a second study, concerning T cells in Graves' hyperthyroidism and ophthalmopathy.

Specimen: peripheral blood mononuclear cells (PBMCs), collected at new diagnosis, from a patient treated with antithyroid drugs. The source is a woman in her 30s with Graves disease.

This clonotype was seen many times. The V and J genes are TRBV11-2 and TRBJ2-1, with D maybe TRBD2 (6 bases). V dropped 1 base and J dropped 0 bases, with 19 bases sitting between them. The CDR3 has 19 residues. The germline V gene encodes CDR1 SGHAT and CDR2 FQNNGV. In DNA form, the CDR3 reads TGTGCCAGCAGCTTAGGTTCCTTCTGGGCGGGACGCTCCTACAATGAGCAGTTCTTC. Its protein product is CASSLGSFWAGRSYNEQFF. The entire variable domain, with the rest obtained from reference TRBV11-2 and TRBJ2-1, is as follows: EAGVAQSPRYKIIEKRQSVAFWCNPISGHATLYWYQQILGQGPKLLIQFQNNGVVDDSQLPKDRFSAERLKGVDSTLKIQPAKLEDSAVYLCASSLGSFWAGRSYNEQFFGPGTRLTVL.

This clonotype was seen repeatedly, ten times or more. The J gene is TRBJ1-1, the V gene TRBV7-3; D is unclear. The CDR3 is 13 amino acids. Trimming cost V 5 bases and J 0 bases, with 7 bases left between them. Looked up from germline, CDR1 is SGHTA and CDR2 is FQGTGA. CDR3 in amino acids: CASSQQLNTEAFF. DNA of the CDR3: TGTGCCAGCAGCCAACAGCTGAACACTGAAGCTTTCTTT.

This clonotype was observed at least ten times. The rearrangement uses TRBV7-9 and TRBJ2-5; D uncertain. Germline V gene sequence: CDR1 SEHNR, CDR2 FQNEAQ (reference sequence). The CDR3 contains 13 residues. V gave up 5 bases and J gave up 5 bases, with 12 bases separating them. This chain's CDR3 is CASSLMDAETQYF. The CDR3 bases are TGTGCCAGCAGCCTGATGGATGCGGAGACCCAGTACTTC.

The V and J genes are TRBV28 and TRBJ2-2; TRBD2 agrees at 11 bases. Germline CDR1 MDHEN, CDR2 SYDVKM. Germline trimming cut 3 bases from V and 5 bases from J; bases unmatched to any gene: 14. This CDR3 is 19 amino acids long. In nucleotides, the CDR3 is TGTGCCAGCAGTTTGGGGACAACCTTACTAGCGGGAGTTACCGGGGAGCTGTTTTTT. This codes for CASSLGTTLLAGVTGELFF.

V and J are TRBV5-1 and TRBJ1-3; TRBD1 matches at 9 bases. Per germline, CDR1 SGHRS and CDR2 YFSETQ. Trimming at V came to 0 bases and at J to 2 bases, leaving 15 bases not matched to a gene. CDR3 length equals 20 residues. In DNA form, the CDR3 reads TGCGCCAGCAGCTTGGGGTCCGGGACAGGGACGATCGGTACTGGAAACACCATATATTTT. The encoded protein is CASSLGSGTGTIGTGNTIYF.

This chain joins TRBV4-1 and TRBJ2-7; tentatively, D is TRBD2 (5 bases). This CDR3 is 14 amino acids long. Per the germline V gene, CDR1 is MGHRA and CDR2 is YSYEKL. V was clipped by 1 base and J by 3 bases, with 10 bases between them. CDR3 DNA: TGCGCCAGCAGCCAAGGGTTAGCGAGCTACGAGCAGTACTTC. It encodes CASSQGLASYEQYF.

The chain links TRBV6-1 to TRBJ2-7; tentatively, D is TRBD1 (6 bases). V lost 6 bases to trimming and J lost 0 bases, with 15 bases between them. This CDR3 is built from 15 residues. Germline V gene sequence: CDR1 MNHNS, CDR2 SASEGT. The DNA of the CDR3 is TGTGCCAGCAGCCTTTCGGACAGTCTCTCCTACGAGCAGTACTTC. Its protein product is CASSLSDSLSYEQYF.

Ten or more counts support this clonotype. The gene calls are TRBV20-1 and TRBJ1-5, with 7 bases that match TRBD1. The CDR3 runs 14 residues. Unmatched junction bases numbered 6, after V lost 3 bases and J lost 4 bases. Germline CDR1 and CDR2: DFQATT and SNEGSKA (reference sequence). CDR3 nucleotide sequence: TGCAGTGCTAGCCGCTGGGACAGTAATCAGCCCCAGCATTTT. Translated, it gives CSASRWDSNQPQHF.

This clonotype was found a few times. CDR3 sequence reads: CASSLGQGAGYEQYF. The CDR3 bases are TGCGCCAGCAGCTTGGGGCAGGGGGCTGGCTACGAGCAGTACTTC. The chain joins TRBV5-1 to TRBJ2-7; 8 bases fit TRBD1. Germline CDR1 SGHRS, CDR2 YFSETQ. This CDR3 region has 15 residues. Trimming took 0 bases from V and 3 from J; bases not matched to a gene: 5.

The chain joins TRBV4-1 to TRBJ1-4; D unclear. The CDR3 is made up of 10 amino acids. CDR1 and CDR2 from the germline V gene are MGHRA and YSYEKL. V lost 0 bases and J lost 10, with 0 bases in between. The CDR3 region is CASSQEKLFF. For the CDR3, the DNA is TGCGCCAGCAGCCAAGAAAAACTGTTTTTT.